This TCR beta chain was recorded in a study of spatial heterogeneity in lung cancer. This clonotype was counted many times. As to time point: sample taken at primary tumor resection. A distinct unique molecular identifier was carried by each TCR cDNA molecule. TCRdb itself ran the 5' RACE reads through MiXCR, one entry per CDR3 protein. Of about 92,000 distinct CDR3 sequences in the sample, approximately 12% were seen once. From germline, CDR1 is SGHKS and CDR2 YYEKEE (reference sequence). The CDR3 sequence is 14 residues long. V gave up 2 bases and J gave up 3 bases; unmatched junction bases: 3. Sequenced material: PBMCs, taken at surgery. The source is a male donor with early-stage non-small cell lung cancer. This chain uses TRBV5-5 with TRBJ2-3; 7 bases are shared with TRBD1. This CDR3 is CASSLEGQTDTQYF. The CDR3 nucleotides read TGTGCCAGCAGCTTAGAGGGACAGACAGATACGCAGTATTTT.